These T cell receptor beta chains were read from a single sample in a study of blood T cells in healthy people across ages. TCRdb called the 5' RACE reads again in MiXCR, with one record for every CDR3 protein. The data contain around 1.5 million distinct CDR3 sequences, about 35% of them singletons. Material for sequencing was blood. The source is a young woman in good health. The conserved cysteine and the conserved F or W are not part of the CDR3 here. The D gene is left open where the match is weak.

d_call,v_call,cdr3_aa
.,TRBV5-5,ASSSLGGRVIQETQY
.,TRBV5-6,ASSEIGDANTEAF
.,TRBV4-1,ASSQGRGYT
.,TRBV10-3,AISVRDGGEQY
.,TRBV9,ASSSGRGQETQY
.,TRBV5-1,ANSFWYSTYEQY
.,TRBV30,AWSVGLGADTQY
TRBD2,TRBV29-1,SVQGMTSGSFHEQY
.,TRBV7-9,ASSPDGSGSPLH
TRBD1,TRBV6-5,ASKSDRGRGNEQF
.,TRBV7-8,ASSSISGEDSYNEQF
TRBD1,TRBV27,ASSIPRTGDSNQPQH
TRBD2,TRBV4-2,ASSQDRGGRAPDTQY
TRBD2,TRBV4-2,ASSQVSRGGPPDTQY
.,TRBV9,ASSPEGFGQDTQY
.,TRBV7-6,ASSLPGRTRDGQF